A single sample gave rise to the 29 T cell receptor beta chains below, sequenced in a study of OX40 agonist ivuxolimab in advanced cancers. Libraries were prepared by immunoSEQ multiplex PCR; TCRdb keeps only in-frame clonotypes and omits some of them. The sample lists 70,000 to 95,000 clones, around 84% occurring once. The source material was CD4+ or CD8+ T cells sorted from blood, sampled in a trial of the OX40 agonist ivuxolimab. The receptors derive from an adult with an advanced solid tumor such as melanoma, head and neck, liver or kidney cancer.

The rearrangement joins TRBV18 to TRBJ1-1, with 9 bases identical to TRBD1. The CDR3 has 16 residues. CDR1 KGHSH and CDR2 LQKENI come from the germline V gene. Trimming removed 6 bases from V and 6 bases from J; junction bases left unmatched: 14. CDR3: CASSPEQGATSSEAFF. CDR3 sequence (DNA): TGTGCCAGCTCGCCAGAACAGGGGGCGACTTCGTCTGAAGCTTTCTTT.

This chain uses TRBV28 with TRBJ2-1, with 14 bases fitting TRBD2. V trimming: 3 bases; J trimming: 10 bases; junction bases outside the gene matches: 11. CDR1 and CDR2 (germline): MDHEN, SYDVKM. This CDR3 has 17 amino acids. The CDR3: CASSFRGLAGVGGEQFF. The CDR3 nucleotides read TGTGCCAGCAGTTTCCGGGGACTAGCGGGAGTTGGGGGCGAGCAGTTCTTC.

The rearrangement links TRBV11-2 to TRBJ1-5; no firm D call. CDR3 length: 16 amino acids. Trimming stripped 1 base from V and 0 bases from J, with 10 bases between. Germline lookup yields CDR1 SGHAT and CDR2 FQNNGV. The CDR3 DNA reads TGTGCCAGCAGCTTAGGGGGATGGTATAGCAATCAGCCCCAGCATTTT. Residues: CASSLGGWYSNQPQHF.

The chain couples TRBV5-5 to TRBJ2-7; tentatively, D is TRBD1 (5 bases). V was shortened by 1 base and J by 3 bases, with 11 bases between the two germline ends. The CDR3 consists of 14 residues. Germline lookup yields CDR1 SGHKS and CDR2 YYEKEE (reference sequence). CDR3 region: CASSLLTENYEQYF. The DNA of the CDR3 is TGTGCCAGCAGCTTGTTGACAGAGAACTACGAGCAGTACTTC.

The V gene is TRBV18, the J gene TRBJ1-2; 9 bases map to TRBD1. V gave up 0 bases and J gave up 4 bases; unmatched junction bases: 3. The V gene's germline CDR1 is KGHSH and CDR2 LQKENI. The CDR3 length is 15 residues. The DNA for the CDR3 is TGTGCCAGCTCACCACCGGGGACAGGGTTCTATGGCTACACCTTC. Protein: CASSPPGTGFYGYTF. The full variable domain, with the rest looked up from reference TRBV18 and TRBJ1-2, is NAGVMQNPRHLVRRRGQEARLRCSPMKGHSHVYWYRQLPEEGLKFMVYLQKENIIDESGMPKERFSAEFPKEGPSILRIQQVVRGDSAAYFCASSPPGTGFYGYTFGSGTRLTVV.

The chain is built from TRBV7-9 and TRBJ2-7; D gene ambiguous. The CDR3 is 11 residues long. The V end was cut by 5 bases, the J end by 6 bases, with 8 bases between. Germline V CDR1 and CDR2: SEHNR, FQNEAQ (reference sequence). This CDR3 is CASSPGSEQYF. The CDR3 nucleotides read TGTGCCAGCAGCCCAGGTAGCGAGCAGTACTTC.

The chain carries TRBV5-6 and TRBJ2-1, with TRBD2 identical over 13 bases. The CDR3 is 19 residues long. Germline V gene sequence: CDR1 SGHDT, CDR2 YYEEEE. V trimming: 5 bases; J trimming: 5 bases; junction bases outside the gene matches: 16. This CDR3 is CASRPVVGLAGFLDNEQFF. Written as DNA, the CDR3 is TGTGCCAGCAGGCCCGTTGTGGGACTAGCGGGATTCCTGGACAATGAGCAGTTCTTC.

This clone was seen only a few times. The CDR3 region is CASSPPGQAVNTGELFF. The CDR3 DNA sequence: TGTGCCAGCAGTCCCCCCGGACAGGCGGTGAACACCGGGGAGCTGTTTTTT. This chain uses TRBV28 with TRBJ2-2; 7 bases agree with TRBD1. J gave up 1 base and V 5 bases, and 10 bases lay outside the gene matches. The V gene's germline CDR1 is MDHEN and CDR2 SYDVKM. The CDR3 spans 17 residues.

The count of this clone is one. V usage is TRBV2 and J usage is TRBJ2-5, with 7 bases matching TRBD1. Germline assignment: CDR1 SNHLY and CDR2 FYNNEI. CDR3 length: 14 amino acids. The trim removed 6 bases at V and 2 bases at J, leaving 6 bases unmatched. DNA for the CDR3: TGTGCCAGCAGAGAGGGCAGGGGGCAAGAGACCCAGTACTTC. Translation gives CASREGRGQETQYF.

This clone was observed a few times. V is TRBV2 and J is TRBJ2-2; D gene ambiguous. Deletions cut 4 bases from V and 4 bases from J, with 7 bases between. This CDR3 is built from 13 residues. Germline assignment: CDR1 SNHLY and CDR2 FYNNEI. The CDR3 nucleotides are TGTGCCAGCAGTGCAAAGGGCACCGGGGAGCTGTTTTTT. This translates into CASSAKGTGELFF.

The chain combines TRBV15 with TRBJ2-7; 8 positions agree with TRBD1. Trimming took 1 base from V and 3 from J; bases not matched to a gene: 2. Germline V CDR1 and CDR2: LNHNV, YYDKDF (reference sequence). CDR3 length: 14 amino acids. The CDR3 is CATSRGTGNYEQYF. In nucleotides, the CDR3 is TGTGCCACCAGCAGAGGGACAGGGAACTACGAGCAGTACTTC.

The rearrangement joins TRBV30 to TRBJ1-4; D is uncertain. The germline V gene has CDR1 GTSNPN and CDR2 SVGIG (reference sequence). This CDR3 is built from 13 residues. Between the trimmed V and J ends, which lost 1 base and 5 bases, there was a span of 8 bases. CDR3 amino acids: CAWSGTGNEKLFF. DNA for the CDR3: TGTGCCTGGAGTGGGACCGGGAATGAAAAACTGTTTTTT.

The rearrangement joins TRBV5-8 to TRBJ1-4, with a tentative D call TRBD1 (6 bases). Germline-derived CDR1 and CDR2 are SGHTS and YDEGEE. Trimming shortened V by 8 bases and J by 8 bases, and 19 bases separated the two germline ends. This CDR3 spans 14 amino acids. CDR3 protein: CASSAGGAGEKLFF. The DNA of the CDR3 is TGTGCCAGTTCCGCGGGGGGCGCGGGCGAAAAACTGTTTTTT.

This chain links TRBV6-4 with TRBJ2-2, with D perhaps TRBD2 (7 bases). Germline V lookup: CDR1 MRHNA, CDR2 SNTAGT. This CDR3 comprises 16 residues. Trimming removed 5 bases from V and 4 bases from J, with 17 bases in between. The CDR3 DNA follows: TGTGCCAGCAGTAACCAAGGGGGGGCCGGCACCGGGGAGCTGTTTTTT. Amino acids: CASSNQGGAGTGELFF.

J is TRBJ1-4 and V is TRBV9, with 7 bases lining up with TRBD1. Germline CDR1 is SGDLS and CDR2 is YYNGEE. J gave up 4 bases and V 4 bases, and 7 bases lay outside the gene matches. This CDR3 comprises 15 residues. The CDR3 DNA follows: TGTGCCAGCAGCTCAGGGGGGGGCGGTAATGAAAAACTGTTTTTT. Amino acid sequence: CASSSGGGGNEKLFF.

The chain is built from TRBV5-1 and TRBJ2-2; D might be TRBD2 (7 bases). V dropped 5 bases and J dropped 2 bases, with 13 bases sitting between them. Germline CDR1 reads SGHRS; CDR2 reads YFSETQ. This CDR3 has 15 residues. Here the CDR3 DNA reads TGCGCCAGCAGAAGTGGGGGGGCCAACACCGGGGAGCTGTTTTTT. Translated, it gives CASRSGGANTGELFF.

DNA for the CDR3: TGTGCCACCAGCAGAGAAGGGGAGTCCCCCTACAATGAGCAGTTCTTC. This translates into CATSREGESPYNEQFF. The genes are TRBV15 and TRBJ2-1, with D possibly called TRBD1 or TRBD2 (5 bases each). The V end was cut by 0 bases, the J end by 2 bases, with 11 bases between. In germline, CDR1 is LNHNV, CDR2 YYDKDF (reference sequence). This CDR3 contains 16 residues. Supplemented by reference TRBV15 and TRBJ2-1, the full variable domain reads DAMVIQNPRYQVTQFGKPVTLSCSQTLNHNVMYWYQQKSSQAPKLLFHYYDKDFNNEADTPDNFQSRRPNTSFCFLDIRSPGLGDTAMYLCATSREGESPYNEQFFGPGTRLTVL.

The rearrangement uses TRBV14 and TRBJ2-7, with D hard to call. Germline loops: CDR1 SGHDN, CDR2 FVKESK. The CDR3 totals 14 residues. V lost 0 bases and J 4 bases, leaving 10 bases between the germline ends. The chain's CDR3 is CASSQDGGIYEQYV. CDR3 coding DNA: TGTGCCAGCAGCCAAGATGGTGGGATATACGAGCAGTACGTC.

V gene TRBV11-2 combines with J gene TRBJ2-6, with D perhaps TRBD1 (5 bases). Trimming pared 5 bases from V and 4 bases from J, leaving 15 bases between. From germline, CDR1 is SGHAT and CDR2 FQNNGV. The CDR3 sequence is 16 residues long. In DNA, the CDR3 is TGTGCCAGCAGCCCCCTATGGGGCAAGGGGGCCAACGTCCTGACTTTC. Its protein is CASSPLWGKGANVLTF.

The chain is built from TRBV29-1 and TRBJ2-6; 8 positions agree with TRBD2. Germline assignment: CDR1 SQVTM and CDR2 ANQGSEA. Trimming removed 4 bases from V and 4 bases from J; junction bases left unmatched: 3. This CDR3 contains 14 residues. This CDR3 reads CSVGAGAGANVLTF. The DNA of the CDR3 is TGCAGCGTTGGAGCGGGGGCCGGGGCCAACGTCCTGACTTTC.

The chain couples TRBV27 to TRBJ2-5; D uncertain. V dropped 4 bases and J dropped 1 base, with 7 bases sitting between them. The CDR3 is 13 amino acids. Germline CDR1 is MNHEY and CDR2 is SMNVEV (reference sequence). For the CDR3, the DNA is TGTGCCAGCAGTTCCCTACCCCAAGAGACCCAGTACTTC. Its protein product is CASSSLPQETQYF.

The V gene is TRBV20-1, the J gene TRBJ2-5; the D call may be TRBD1 or TRBD2 (6 bases each). CDR1 is DFQATT, CDR2 SNEGSKA, per germline (reference sequence). Deletions cut 3 bases from V and 13 bases from J, with 12 bases between. There are 10 residues in the CDR3. The DNA for the CDR3 is TGCAGTGCTAGTGTGGGGGGCTCGTACTTC. Its translation: CSASVGGSYF.

The rearrangement uses TRBV7-2 and TRBJ1-5; possibly TRBD1 for D (5 bases). Trimming stripped 7 bases from V and 2 bases from J, with 12 bases between. CDR3 length: 14 amino acids. CDR1 and CDR2 (germline): SGHTA, FQGNSA. The CDR3 DNA reads TGTGCCAGCACCGGGGGAGGTGGCAATCAGCCCCAGCATTTT. Its translation: CASTGGGGNQPQHF.

The chain carries TRBV7-8 and TRBJ2-1; D is perhaps TRBD1 or TRBD2 (5 bases each). The CDR3 contains 16 residues. Trimming took 4 bases from V and 0 from J, leaving 13 bases between them. Looked up from germline, CDR1 is SGHVS and CDR2 is FQNEAQ. This chain's CDR3 is CASSSGAMASYNEQFF. The CDR3 DNA is TGTGCCAGCAGCTCCGGGGCAATGGCCTCCTACAATGAGCAGTTCTTC.

This rearrangement joins TRBV25-1 to TRBJ2-3; 12 bases line up with TRBD2. The J segment lost 2 bases and the V segment lost 3 bases, leaving 9 bases of the junction unmatched. The CDR3 sequence is 18 residues long. Germline-derived CDR1 and CDR2 are MGHDK and SYGVNS. CDR3 sequence: CASSDVPGTSGSTDTQYF. The CDR3, as DNA: TGTGCCAGCAGTGATGTTCCCGGGACTAGCGGGTCCACAGATACGCAGTATTTT.

V usage is TRBV28 and J usage is TRBJ1-2, with TRBD1 as a possible D gene (5 bases). Germline V lookup: CDR1 MDHEN, CDR2 SYDVKM. V was trimmed by 3 bases and J by 3 bases, leaving 26 bases between them. There are 19 residues in the CDR3. This CDR3 reads CASSLGLGQGWGNHYGYTF. The DNA for the CDR3 is TGTGCCAGCAGTTTGGGTCTTGGGCAGGGATGGGGGAATCACTATGGCTACACCTTC.

This clone was detected once. The rearrangement links TRBV5-1 to TRBJ2-4; the match to TRBD1 covers 7 bases. The CDR3 covers 16 residues. J was trimmed by 0 bases and V by 5 bases; bases with no gene match: 8. Germline-derived CDR1 and CDR2 are SGHRS and YFSETQ. Here the CDR3 DNA reads TGCGCCAGCAGAAATGGAACAGGGGTAGCCAAAAACATTCAGTACTTC. It encodes CASRNGTGVAKNIQYF.

The rearrangement joins TRBV6-5 to TRBJ1-1, with D uncertain. The CDR3 has 14 residues. Looked up from germline, CDR1 is MNHEY and CDR2 is SVGAGI. Deletions cut 0 bases from V and 10 bases from J, with 15 bases between. The CDR3 DNA is TGTGCCAGCAGTTACTCCTTGTTTTCTCCGGGAGCTTTCTTT. Its translation is CASSYSLFSPGAFF.

V gene TRBV5-8 combines with J gene TRBJ2-2, with 7 bases fitting TRBD1. CDR3 length: 15 residues. The junction had 2 bases not matched to a gene; V was cut back by 0 bases and J by 3 bases. Looked up from germline, CDR1 is SGHTS and CDR2 is YDEGEE. The CDR3 coding sequence is TGTGCCAGCAGCTTGGCCCAGGGGGACACCGGGGAGCTGTTTTTT. It codes for CASSLAQGDTGELFF.